The clone carrying this T cell receptor beta chain was recorded many times. Its antigen is undetermined. The data stem from a study of identical twins. Study-wide findings and caveats: Analyses of zero insertions could, in part, be confounded by invariant MAIT and iNKT cells. Out-of-frame alpha sequences common to twins exhibited a surplus of low generation probability.

Each CDR3 protein is one row after TCRdb ran MiXCR on the 5' RACE reads. Of about 330,000 distinct CDR3 sequences listed, about 12% are singletons. The same specimen was also included in a second study, on yellow fever vaccine responses in identical twins.

The sample taken for sequencing was CD8+ T cells sorted from blood. The origin of this receptor is a woman aged 18-30 years in good health.

CDR3 in amino acids: CASSQDLGTGGNEQFF. The DNA for the CDR3 is TGCGCCAGCAGCCAAGACCTTGGGACAGGTGGAAATGAGCAGTTCTTC. The chain is built from TRBV4-1 and TRBJ2-1; 8 nucleotides match TRBD1. V lost 0 bases, J lost 7 bases, and 8 bases stayed unmatched. The CDR3 contains 16 residues. The germline V gene encodes CDR1 MGHRA and CDR2 YSYEKL.